The 7 T cell receptor beta chains given below trace back to one sample, sequenced in a study of prognosis after radiotherapy for stage I lung cancer. Researchers used two-round multiplex PCR to amplify TCR beta CDR3 starting from genomic DNA. The authors ran first-round PCR with primers specific to each TRBV and TRBJ gene. Via MiXCR, TCRdb re-called the multiplex PCR reads, giving one row per CDR3 protein. The sample includes fewer than 20,000 distinct CDR3 sequences, about 15% of them seen just once. This specimen consisted of PBMCs, obtained before or after stereotactic body radiation therapy (not recorded which). These receptors came from a donor at least 50 years old with non-small cell lung cancer.

In this sample, this clonotype turned up many times. The rearrangement uses TRBV12-3 or TRBV12-4 and TRBJ2-1; 11 bases map to TRBD2. The CDR3 length is 15 residues. With 1 base clipped from V and 7 bases from J, the junction kept 3 bases outside the gene matches. CDR3 in amino acids: CASSLEASGGNEQFF. The CDR3 bases are TGTGCCAGCAGTTTAGAGGCTAGCGGGGGGAATGAGCAGTTCTTC.

This clonotype was seen at least ten times. The rearrangement links TRBV9 to TRBJ1-1; 11 bases match TRBD1. Germline trimming cut 7 bases from V and 4 bases from J; bases unmatched to any gene: 0. The CDR3 extends over 12 amino acids. Germline lookup yields CDR1 SGDLS and CDR2 YYNGEE. The CDR3 nucleotides read TGTGCCAGCGGGACAGGGGGCACTGAAGCTTTCTTT. This gives the protein CASGTGGTEAFF.

This clonotype was found many times. The rearrangement links TRBV28 to TRBJ2-1, with 13 bases fitting TRBD2. The V gene's germline CDR1 is MDHEN and CDR2 SYDVKM. The CDR3 runs 16 residues. V shed 2 bases and J 7 bases; nucleotides not matched to a gene: 5. CDR3 sequence (DNA): TGTGCCAGCAGTTTAACGACTAGCGGGAGGAGGAATGAGCAGTTCTTC. As protein: CASSLTTSGRRNEQFF. Full variable domain (rest looked up from reference TRBV28 and TRBJ2-1): DVKVTQSSRYLVKRTGEKVFLECVQDMDHENMFWYRQDPGLGLRLIYFSYDVKMKEKGDIPEGYSVSREKKERFSLILESASTNQTSMYLCASSLTTSGRRNEQFFGPGTRLTVL.

This clonotype was counted only a few times. The genes are TRBV14 and TRBJ2-4; D is undetermined. Trimming shortened V by 0 bases and J by 0 bases, and 9 bases separated the two germline ends. The CDR3 sequence is 16 residues long. Germline-derived CDR1 and CDR2 are SGHDN and FVKESK. DNA for the CDR3: TGTGCCAGCAGCCAAGAAGTAGGCGGAGCCAAAAACATTCAGTACTTC. This gives the protein CASSQEVGGAKNIQYF.

Many counts were recorded for this clonotype. The junction shows a germline mismatch at one end, possibly a read error. The rearrangement joins TRBV6-4 to TRBJ2-1; 14 bases align to TRBD2. Germline CDR1 is MRHNA and CDR2 is SNTAGT. The length of the CDR3 is 17 residues. The CDR3: CASSYSGLAGVYNEQFF. CDR3 coding DNA: TGTGCCAGCAGTTACTCGGGACTAGCGGGAGTATACAATGAGCAGTTCTTC.

This chain joins TRBV27 and TRBJ1-2; a weak D match, TRBD1 (5 bases). Trimming removed 6 bases at V and 0 bases at J, with 17 bases between. Germline V gene sequence: CDR1 MNHEY, CDR2 SMNVEV (reference sequence). The CDR3 is 16 residues long. The CDR3 sequence: CASSQRQQTANYGYTF. The CDR3 nucleotides read TGTGCCAGCAGCCAAAGACAGCAGACTGCTAACTATGGCTACACCTTC.

The genes are TRBV20-1 and TRBJ1-3; 10 nucleotides align to TRBD1. CDR3 length: 15 residues. Per the germline V gene, CDR1 is DFQATT and CDR2 is SNEGSKA (reference sequence). After removal of 5 bases from V and 3 bases from J, the junction contained 7 bases not matched to a gene. The chain's CDR3 is CSAVRQGAIGNTIYF. The CDR3 bases are TGCAGTGCTGTACGACAGGGGGCTATTGGAAACACCATATATTTT.